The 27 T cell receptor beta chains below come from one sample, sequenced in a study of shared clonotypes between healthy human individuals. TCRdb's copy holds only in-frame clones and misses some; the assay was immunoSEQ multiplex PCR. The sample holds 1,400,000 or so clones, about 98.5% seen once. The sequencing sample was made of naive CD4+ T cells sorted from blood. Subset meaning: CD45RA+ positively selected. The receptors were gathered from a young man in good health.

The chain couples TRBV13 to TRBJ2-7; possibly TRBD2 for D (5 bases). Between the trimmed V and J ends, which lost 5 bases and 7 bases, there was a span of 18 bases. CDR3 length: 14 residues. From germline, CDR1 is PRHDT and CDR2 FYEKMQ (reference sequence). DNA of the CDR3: TGTGCCAGCAGCCCGACAAGGGTGCCGGGGGAGCAGTACTTC. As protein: CASSPTRVPGEQYF.

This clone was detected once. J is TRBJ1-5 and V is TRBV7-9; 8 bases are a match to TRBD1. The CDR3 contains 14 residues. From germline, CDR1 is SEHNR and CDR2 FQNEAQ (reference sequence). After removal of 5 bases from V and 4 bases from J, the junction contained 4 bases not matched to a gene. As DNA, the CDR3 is TGTGCCAGCAGCAAAGACAGGGGTAATCAGCCCCAGCATTTT. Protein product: CASSKDRGNQPQHF.

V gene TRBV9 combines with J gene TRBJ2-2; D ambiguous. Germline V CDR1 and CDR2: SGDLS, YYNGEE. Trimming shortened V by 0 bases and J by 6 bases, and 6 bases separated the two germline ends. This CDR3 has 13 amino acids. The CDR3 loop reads CASSVGIAGELFF. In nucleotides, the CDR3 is TGTGCCAGCAGCGTAGGAATAGCCGGGGAGCTGTTTTTT.

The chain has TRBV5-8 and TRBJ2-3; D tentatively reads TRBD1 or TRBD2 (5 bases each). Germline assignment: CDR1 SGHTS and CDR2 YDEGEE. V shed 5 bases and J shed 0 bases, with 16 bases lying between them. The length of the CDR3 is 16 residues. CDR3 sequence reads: CASSPVGALSTDTQYF. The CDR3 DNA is TGTGCCAGCAGTCCAGTCGGGGCCCTAAGCACAGATACGCAGTATTTT.

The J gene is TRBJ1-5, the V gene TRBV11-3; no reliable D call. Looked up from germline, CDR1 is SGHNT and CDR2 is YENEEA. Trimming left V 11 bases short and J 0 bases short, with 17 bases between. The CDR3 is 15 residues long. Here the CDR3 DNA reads TGTGCCTCCGGGCTGGGTTTCTATAGCAATCAGCCCCAGCATTTT. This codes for CASGLGFYSNQPQHF. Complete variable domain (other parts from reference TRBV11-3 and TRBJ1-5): EAGVVQSPRYKIIEKKQPVAFWCNPISGHNTLYWYLQNLGQGPELLIRYENEEAVDDSQLPKDRFSAERLKGVDSTLKIQPAELGDSAVYLCASGLGFYSNQPQHFGDGTRLSIL.

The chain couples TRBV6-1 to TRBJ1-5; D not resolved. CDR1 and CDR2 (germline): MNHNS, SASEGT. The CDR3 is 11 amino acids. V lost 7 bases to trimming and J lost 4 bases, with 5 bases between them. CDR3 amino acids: CASKENQPQHF. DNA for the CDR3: TGTGCCAGCAAGGAAAATCAGCCCCAGCATTTT.

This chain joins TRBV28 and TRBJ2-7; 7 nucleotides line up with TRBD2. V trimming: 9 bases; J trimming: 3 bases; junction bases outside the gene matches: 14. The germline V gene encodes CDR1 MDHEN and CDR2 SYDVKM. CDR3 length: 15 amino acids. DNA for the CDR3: TGTGCCAGTCGGGCTGGGAGGGGAAAAAACTACGAGCAGTACTTC. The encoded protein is CASRAGRGKNYEQYF.

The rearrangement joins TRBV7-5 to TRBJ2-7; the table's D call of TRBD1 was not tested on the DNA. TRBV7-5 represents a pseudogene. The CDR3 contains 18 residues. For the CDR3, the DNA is TGTGCCAGAAGCTGGACGCGAGGACAGGGGGCGGTAATCTACGAGCAGTACTTC. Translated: CARSWTRGQGAVIYEQYF.

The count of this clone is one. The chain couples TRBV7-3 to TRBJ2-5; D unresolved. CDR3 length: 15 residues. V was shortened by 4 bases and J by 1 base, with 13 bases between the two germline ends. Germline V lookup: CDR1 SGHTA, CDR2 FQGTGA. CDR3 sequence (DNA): TGTGCCAGCAGCTCCTCATACCACGTCCAAGAGACCCAGTACTTC. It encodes CASSSSYHVQETQYF. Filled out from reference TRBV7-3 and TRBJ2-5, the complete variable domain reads GAGVSQTPSNKVTEKGKYVELRCDPISGHTALYWYRQSLGQGPEFLIYFQGTGAADDSGLPNDRFFAVRPEGSVSTLKIQRTERGDSAVYLCASSSSYHVQETQYFGPGTRLLVL.

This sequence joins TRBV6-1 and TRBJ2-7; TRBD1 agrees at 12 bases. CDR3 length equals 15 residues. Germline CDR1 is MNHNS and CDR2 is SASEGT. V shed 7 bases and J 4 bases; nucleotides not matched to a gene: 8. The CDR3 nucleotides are TGTGCCAGCATAGTCCCGGGACAGGGGGCTTACGAGCAGTACTTC. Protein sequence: CASIVPGQGAYEQYF.

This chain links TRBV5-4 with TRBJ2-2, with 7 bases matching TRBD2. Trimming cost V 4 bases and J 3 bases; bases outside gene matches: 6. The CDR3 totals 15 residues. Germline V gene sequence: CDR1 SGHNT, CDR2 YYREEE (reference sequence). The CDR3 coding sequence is TGTGCCAGCAGCGGCGGGCTAGCGGACACCGGGGAGCTGTTTTTT. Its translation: CASSGGLADTGELFF.

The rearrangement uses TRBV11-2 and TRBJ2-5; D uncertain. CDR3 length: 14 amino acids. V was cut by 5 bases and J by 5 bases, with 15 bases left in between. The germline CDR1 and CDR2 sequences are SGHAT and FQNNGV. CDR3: CASSQPRVGETQYF. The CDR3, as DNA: TGTGCCAGCAGCCAACCTCGGGTTGGGGAGACCCAGTACTTC.

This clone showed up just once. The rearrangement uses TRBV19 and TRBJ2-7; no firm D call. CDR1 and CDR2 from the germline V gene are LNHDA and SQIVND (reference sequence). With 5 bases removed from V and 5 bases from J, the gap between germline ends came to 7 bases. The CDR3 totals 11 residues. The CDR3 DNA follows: TGTGCCAGTAGTGGTTGGGACGAGCAGTACTTC. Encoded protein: CASSGWDEQYF.

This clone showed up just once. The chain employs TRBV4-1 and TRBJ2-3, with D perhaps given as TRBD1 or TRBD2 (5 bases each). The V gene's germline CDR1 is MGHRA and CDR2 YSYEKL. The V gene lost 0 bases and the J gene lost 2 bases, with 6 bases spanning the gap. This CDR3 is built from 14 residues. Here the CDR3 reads CASSQDGTTDTQYF. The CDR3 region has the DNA TGCGCCAGCAGCCAAGATGGGACCACAGATACGCAGTATTTT.

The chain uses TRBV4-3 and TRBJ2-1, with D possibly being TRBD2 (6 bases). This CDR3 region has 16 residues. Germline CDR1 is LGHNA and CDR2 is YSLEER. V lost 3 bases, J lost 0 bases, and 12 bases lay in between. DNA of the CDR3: TGCGCCAGCAGCCAGTTGGGGGGAGTCTCCTACAATGAGCAGTTCTTC. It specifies CASSQLGGVSYNEQFF.

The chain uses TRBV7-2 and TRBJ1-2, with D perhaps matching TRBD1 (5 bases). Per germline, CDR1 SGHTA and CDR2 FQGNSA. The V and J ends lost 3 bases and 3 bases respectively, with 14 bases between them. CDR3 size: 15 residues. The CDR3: CASSLAGPADYGYTF. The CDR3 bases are TGTGCCAGCAGCTTGGCAGGGCCGGCCGACTATGGCTACACCTTC.

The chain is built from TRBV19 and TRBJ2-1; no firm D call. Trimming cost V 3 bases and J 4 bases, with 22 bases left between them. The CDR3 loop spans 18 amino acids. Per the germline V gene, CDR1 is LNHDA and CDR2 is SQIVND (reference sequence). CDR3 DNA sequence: TGTGCCAGTAGTATCGGGCCGCAGCGCCCAGGTATATACAATGAGCAGTTCTTC. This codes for CASSIGPQRPGIYNEQFF.

DNA for the CDR3: TGTGCCAGCAGGTGGGGAGGAGAAGCAGATACGCAGTATTTT. This translates into CASRWGGEADTQYF. The chain recombines TRBV6-6 with TRBJ2-3; D possibly corresponds to TRBD2 (6 bases). Germline V gene data show CDR1 as MNHNY and CDR2 as SVGAGI (reference sequence). The CDR3 length is 14 residues. V was pared by 6 bases and J by 4 bases, with 14 bases between.

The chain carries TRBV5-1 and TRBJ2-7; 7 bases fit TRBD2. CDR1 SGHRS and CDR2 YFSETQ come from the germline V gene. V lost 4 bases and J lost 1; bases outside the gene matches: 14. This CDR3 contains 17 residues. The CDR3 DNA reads TGCGCCAGCAGCCCGACGCCCCATGGCGGGAGTTCCTACGAGCAGTACTTC. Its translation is CASSPTPHGGSSYEQYF.

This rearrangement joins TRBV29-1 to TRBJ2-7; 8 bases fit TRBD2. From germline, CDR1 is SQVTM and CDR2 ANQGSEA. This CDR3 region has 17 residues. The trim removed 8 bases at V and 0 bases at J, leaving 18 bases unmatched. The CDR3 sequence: CSTLGRAGSGASYEQYF. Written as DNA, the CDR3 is TGCAGCACCCTCGGAAGGGCAGGTAGCGGGGCCTCCTACGAGCAGTACTTC.

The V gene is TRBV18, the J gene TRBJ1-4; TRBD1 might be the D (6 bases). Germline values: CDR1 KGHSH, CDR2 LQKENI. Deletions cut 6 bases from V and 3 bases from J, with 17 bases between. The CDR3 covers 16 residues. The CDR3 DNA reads TGTGCCAGCTCCCCGAGATCGGGGGCCGCTAATGAAAAACTGTTTTTT. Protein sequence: CASSPRSGAANEKLFF.

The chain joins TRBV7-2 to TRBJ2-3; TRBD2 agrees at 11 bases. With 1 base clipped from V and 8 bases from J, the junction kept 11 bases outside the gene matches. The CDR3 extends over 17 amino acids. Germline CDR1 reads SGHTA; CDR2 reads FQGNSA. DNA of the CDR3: TGTGCCAGCAGCTTAGGAAGCCCTCTAGCGGGAGGCGGTACGCAGTATTTT. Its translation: CASSLGSPLAGGGTQYF.

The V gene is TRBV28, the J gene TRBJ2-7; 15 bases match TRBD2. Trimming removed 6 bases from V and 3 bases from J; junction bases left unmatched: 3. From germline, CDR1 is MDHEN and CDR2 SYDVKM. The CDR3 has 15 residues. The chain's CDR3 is CASRRTSGRDYEQYF. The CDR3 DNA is TGTGCCAGCAGGCGGACTAGCGGGAGGGACTACGAGCAGTACTTC.

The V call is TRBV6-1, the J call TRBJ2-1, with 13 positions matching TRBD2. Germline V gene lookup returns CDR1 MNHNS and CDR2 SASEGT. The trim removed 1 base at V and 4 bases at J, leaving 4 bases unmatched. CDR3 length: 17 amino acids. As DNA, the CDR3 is TGTGCCAGCAGTGAAGAGTCACTAGCGGGAGGGTACAATGAGCAGTTCTTC. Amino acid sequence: CASSEESLAGGYNEQFF.

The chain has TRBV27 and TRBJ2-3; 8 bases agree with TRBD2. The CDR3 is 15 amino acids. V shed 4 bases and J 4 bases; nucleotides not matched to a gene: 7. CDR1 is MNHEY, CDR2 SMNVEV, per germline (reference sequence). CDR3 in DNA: TGTGCCAGCAGTTCCCCGACTAGCGTGTCAGATACGCAGTATTTT. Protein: CASSSPTSVSDTQYF.

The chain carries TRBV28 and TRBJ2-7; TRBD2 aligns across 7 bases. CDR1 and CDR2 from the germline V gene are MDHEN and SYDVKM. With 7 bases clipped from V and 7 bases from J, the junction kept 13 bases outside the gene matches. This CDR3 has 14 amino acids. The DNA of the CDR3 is TGTGCCAGCATTCCCGGGACCGGGGGGAAAGAGCAGTACTTC. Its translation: CASIPGTGGKEQYF.

CDR3 sequence reads: CASSWQGYSTNTGELFF. The CDR3 region has the DNA TGCGCCAGCAGCTGGCAGGGTTATAGTACGAACACCGGGGAGCTGTTTTTT. V and J are TRBV5-1 and TRBJ2-2; tentative D call: TRBD1 (5 bases). CDR1 and CDR2 (germline): SGHRS, YFSETQ. V was trimmed by 3 bases and J by 0 bases, leaving 15 bases between them. This CDR3 contains 17 residues.